This TCR beta chain came from a study of T cell responses to AZD1222 COVID-19 vaccine. Study-level background: Second-dose timings of about 4 or about 12 weeks were pooled. Study conclusions and caveats: CD4 TCRs covered the whole spike, strongest at regions 160-218 and 743-854. Spike-specific TCR repertoires showed rising breadth and depth after two AZD1222 doses.

Clones were read by immunoSEQ multiplex PCR, and TCRdb kept only the in-frame ones, dropping some. The sample includes over 75,000 clones, about nine tenths of them seen just once. The CDR3 runs to 15 residues. The germline CDR1 and CDR2 sequences are MNHEY and SVGEGT. The V gene end was trimmed by 2 bases and the J gene end by 6 bases; junction bases not matched to a gene: 4. With regard to this clone: Its target is not known.

This sample comprised peripheral blood, obtained on day 0 of AZD1222 vaccination. This clonotype originated in an adult in good health. The V gene is TRBV6-2 or TRBV6-3, the J gene TRBJ2-7; 13 nucleotides align to TRBD2. DNA of the CDR3: TGTGCCAGCAGTTACCCGGGACTAGCGGGGCGCGAGCAGTACTTC. Its translation is CASSYPGLAGREQYF.